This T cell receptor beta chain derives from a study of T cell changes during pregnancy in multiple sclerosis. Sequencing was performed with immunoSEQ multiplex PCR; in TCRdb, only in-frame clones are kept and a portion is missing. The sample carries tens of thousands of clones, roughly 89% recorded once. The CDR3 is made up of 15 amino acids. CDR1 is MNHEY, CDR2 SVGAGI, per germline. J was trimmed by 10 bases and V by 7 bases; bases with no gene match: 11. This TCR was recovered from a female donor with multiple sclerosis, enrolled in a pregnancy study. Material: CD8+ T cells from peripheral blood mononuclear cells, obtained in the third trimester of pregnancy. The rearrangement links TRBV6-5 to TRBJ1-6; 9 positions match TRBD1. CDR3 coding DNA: TGTGCCAGCACCTTGACAGGGGGTGGAGGGTCACCCCTCCACTTT. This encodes CASTLTGGGGSPLHF.